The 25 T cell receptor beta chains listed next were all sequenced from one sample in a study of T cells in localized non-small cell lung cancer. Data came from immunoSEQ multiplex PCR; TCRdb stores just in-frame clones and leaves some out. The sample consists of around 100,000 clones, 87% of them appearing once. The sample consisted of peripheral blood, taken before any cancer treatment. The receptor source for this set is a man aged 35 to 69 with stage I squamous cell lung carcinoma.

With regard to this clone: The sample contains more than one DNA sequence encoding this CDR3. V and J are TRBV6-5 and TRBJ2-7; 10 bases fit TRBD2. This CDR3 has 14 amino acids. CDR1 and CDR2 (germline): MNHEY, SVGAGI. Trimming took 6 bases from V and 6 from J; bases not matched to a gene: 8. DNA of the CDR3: TGTGCCAGCAGACCCGGGACTAGCGTAGTCGAGCAGTACTTC. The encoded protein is CASRPGTSVVEQYF.

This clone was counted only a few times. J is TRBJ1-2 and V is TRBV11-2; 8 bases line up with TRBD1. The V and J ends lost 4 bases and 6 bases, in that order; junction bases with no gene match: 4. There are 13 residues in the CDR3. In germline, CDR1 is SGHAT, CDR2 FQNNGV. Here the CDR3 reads CASSWTGLDGYTF. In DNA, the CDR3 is TGTGCCAGCAGCTGGACAGGGTTGGATGGCTACACCTTC.

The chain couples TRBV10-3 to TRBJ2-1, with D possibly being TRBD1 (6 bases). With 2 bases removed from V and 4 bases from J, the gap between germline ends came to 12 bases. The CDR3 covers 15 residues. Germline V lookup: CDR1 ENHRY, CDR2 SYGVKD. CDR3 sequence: CAISEGQGLYNEQFF. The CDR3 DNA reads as TGTGCCATCAGTGAGGGGCAGGGGTTGTACAATGAGCAGTTCTTC.

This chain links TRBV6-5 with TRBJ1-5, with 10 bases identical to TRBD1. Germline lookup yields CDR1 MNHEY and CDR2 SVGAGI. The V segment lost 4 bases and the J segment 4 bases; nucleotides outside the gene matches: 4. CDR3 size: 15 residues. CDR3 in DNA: TGTGCCAGCAGTTTCGGGACAGGGGTTAATCAGCCCCAGCATTTT. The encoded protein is CASSFGTGVNQPQHF.

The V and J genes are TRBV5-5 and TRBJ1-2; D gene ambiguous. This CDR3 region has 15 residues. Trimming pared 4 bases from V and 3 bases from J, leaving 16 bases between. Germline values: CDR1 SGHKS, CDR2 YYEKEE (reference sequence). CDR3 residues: CASSQYLTVDYGYTF. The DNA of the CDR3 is TGTGCCAGCAGCCAATACTTAACAGTGGACTATGGCTACACCTTC.

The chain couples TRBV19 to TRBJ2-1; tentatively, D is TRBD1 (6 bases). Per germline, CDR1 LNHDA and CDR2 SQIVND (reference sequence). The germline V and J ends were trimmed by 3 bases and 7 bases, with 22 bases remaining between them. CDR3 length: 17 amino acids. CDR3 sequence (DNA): TGTGCCAGTAGTATCAGTGGGTTAACACAGGGAAAGAATGAGCAGTTCTTC. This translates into CASSISGLTQGKNEQFF.

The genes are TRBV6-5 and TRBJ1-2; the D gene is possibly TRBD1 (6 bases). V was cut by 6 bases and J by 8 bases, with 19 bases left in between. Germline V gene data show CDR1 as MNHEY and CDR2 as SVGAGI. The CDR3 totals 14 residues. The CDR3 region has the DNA TGTGCCAGCAGACGTCAACAGGGAAGGCGAGGCTACACCTTC. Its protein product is CASRRQQGRRGYTF.

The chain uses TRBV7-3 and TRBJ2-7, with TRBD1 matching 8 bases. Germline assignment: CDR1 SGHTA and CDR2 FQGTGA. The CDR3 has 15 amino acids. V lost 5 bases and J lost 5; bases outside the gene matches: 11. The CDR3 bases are TGTGCCAGCAGCCCCCGAGGGGACAGGTCCCACGAGCAGTACTTC. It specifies CASSPRGDRSHEQYF.

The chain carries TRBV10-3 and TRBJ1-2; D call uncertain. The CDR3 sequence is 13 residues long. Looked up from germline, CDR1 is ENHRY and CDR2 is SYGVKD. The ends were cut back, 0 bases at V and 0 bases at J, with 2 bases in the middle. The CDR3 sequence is CAISESANYGYTF. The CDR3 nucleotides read TGTGCCATCAGTGAGTCGGCTAACTATGGCTACACCTTC.

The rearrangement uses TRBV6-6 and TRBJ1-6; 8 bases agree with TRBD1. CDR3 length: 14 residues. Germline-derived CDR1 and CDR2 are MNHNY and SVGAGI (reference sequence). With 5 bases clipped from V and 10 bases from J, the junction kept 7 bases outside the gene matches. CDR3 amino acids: CASSRSTGESPLHF. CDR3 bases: TGTGCCAGCAGTCGATCGACAGGGGAATCACCCCTCCACTTT.

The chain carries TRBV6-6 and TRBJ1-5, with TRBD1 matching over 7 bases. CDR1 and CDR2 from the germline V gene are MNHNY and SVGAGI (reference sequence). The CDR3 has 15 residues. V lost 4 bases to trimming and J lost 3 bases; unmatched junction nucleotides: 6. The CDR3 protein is CASSSGDSPNQPQHF. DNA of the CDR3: TGTGCCAGCAGTTCGGGGGACAGCCCCAATCAGCCCCAGCATTTT.

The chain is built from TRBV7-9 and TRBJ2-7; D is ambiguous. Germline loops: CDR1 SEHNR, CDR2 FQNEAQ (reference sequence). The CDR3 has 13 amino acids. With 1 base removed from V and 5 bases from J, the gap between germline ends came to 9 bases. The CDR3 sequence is CASSLGQDHEQYF. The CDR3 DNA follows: TGTGCCAGCAGCTTAGGCCAGGACCACGAGCAGTACTTC.

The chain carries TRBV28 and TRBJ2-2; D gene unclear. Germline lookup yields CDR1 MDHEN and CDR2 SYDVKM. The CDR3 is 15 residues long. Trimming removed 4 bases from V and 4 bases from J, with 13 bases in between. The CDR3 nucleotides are TGTGCCAGCAGTTCGGGTGGGCAGTTCACCGGGGAGCTGTTTTTT. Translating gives CASSSGGQFTGELFF.

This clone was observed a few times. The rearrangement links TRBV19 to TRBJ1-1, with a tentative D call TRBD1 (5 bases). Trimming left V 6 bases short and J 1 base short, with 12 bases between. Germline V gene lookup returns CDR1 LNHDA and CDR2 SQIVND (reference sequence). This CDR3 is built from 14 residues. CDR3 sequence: CASSTPGRNTEAFF. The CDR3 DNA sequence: TGTGCCAGTAGCACACCAGGGAGGAACACTGAAGCTTTCTTT.

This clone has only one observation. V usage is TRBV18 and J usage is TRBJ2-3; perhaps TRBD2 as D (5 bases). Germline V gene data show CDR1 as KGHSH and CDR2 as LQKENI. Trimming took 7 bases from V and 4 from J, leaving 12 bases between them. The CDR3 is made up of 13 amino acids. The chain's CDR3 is CASYERQADTQYF. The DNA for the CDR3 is TGTGCCAGCTACGAGCGGCAGGCAGATACGCAGTATTTT.

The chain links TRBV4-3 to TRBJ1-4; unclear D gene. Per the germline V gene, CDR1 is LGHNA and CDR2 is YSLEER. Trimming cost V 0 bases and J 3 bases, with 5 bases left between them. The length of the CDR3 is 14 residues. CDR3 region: CASSQDAPNEKLFF. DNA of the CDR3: TGCGCCAGCAGCCAAGATGCTCCTAATGAAAAACTGTTTTTT.

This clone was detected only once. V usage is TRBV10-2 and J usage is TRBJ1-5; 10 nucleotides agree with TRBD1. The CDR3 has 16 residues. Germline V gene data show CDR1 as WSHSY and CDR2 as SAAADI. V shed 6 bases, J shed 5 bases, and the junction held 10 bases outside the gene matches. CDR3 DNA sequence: TGCGCCAGCAGGAGCGGCGACAGGGGGCGCGATCAGCCCCAGCATTTT. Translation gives CASRSGDRGRDQPQHF.

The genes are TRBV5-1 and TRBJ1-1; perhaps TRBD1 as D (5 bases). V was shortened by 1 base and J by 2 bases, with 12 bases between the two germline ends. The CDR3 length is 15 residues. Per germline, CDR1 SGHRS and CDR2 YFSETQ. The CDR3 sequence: CASSLWGRANTEAFF. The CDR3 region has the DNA TGCGCCAGCAGCTTGTGGGGCCGGGCAAACACTGAAGCTTTCTTT.

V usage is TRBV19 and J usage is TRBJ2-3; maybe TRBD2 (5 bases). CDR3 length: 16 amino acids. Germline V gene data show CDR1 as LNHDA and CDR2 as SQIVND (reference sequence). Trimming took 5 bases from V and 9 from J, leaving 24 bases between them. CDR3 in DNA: TGTGCCAGTAGTGCCCTTCGCGGGCAGACCATTCGCACGCAGTATTTT. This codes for CASSALRGQTIRTQYF. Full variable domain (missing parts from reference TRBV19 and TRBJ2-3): DGGITQSPKYLFRKEGQNVTLSCEQNLNHDAMYWYRQDPGQGLRLIYYSQIVNDFQKGDIAEGYSVSREKKESFPLTVTSAQKNPTAFYLCASSALRGQTIRTQYFGPGTRLTVL.

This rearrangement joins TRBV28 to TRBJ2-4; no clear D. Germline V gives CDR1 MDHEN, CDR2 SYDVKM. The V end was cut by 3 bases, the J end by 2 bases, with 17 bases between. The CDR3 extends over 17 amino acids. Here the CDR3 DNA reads TGTGCCAGCAGTTTTCCAACCTCCCGGTTGACCAAAAACATTCAGTACTTC. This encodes CASSFPTSRLTKNIQYF.

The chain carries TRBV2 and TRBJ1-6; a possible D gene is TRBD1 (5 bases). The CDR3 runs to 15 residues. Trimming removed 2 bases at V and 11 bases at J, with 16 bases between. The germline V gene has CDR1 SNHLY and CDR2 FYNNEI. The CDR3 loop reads CASSENAGTTTPLHF. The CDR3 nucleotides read TGTGCCAGCAGTGAAAATGCAGGGACGACGACACCCCTCCACTTT.

The CDR3 sequence is CASMEVGRGNTIYF. CDR3 nucleotide sequence: TGTGCCAGCATGGAGGTTGGCCGTGGAAACACCATATATTTT. This chain joins TRBV6-1 and TRBJ1-3; D is ambiguous. V lost 7 bases, J lost 3 bases, and 13 bases lay in between. The CDR3 is 14 residues long. In germline, CDR1 is MNHNS, CDR2 SASEGT.

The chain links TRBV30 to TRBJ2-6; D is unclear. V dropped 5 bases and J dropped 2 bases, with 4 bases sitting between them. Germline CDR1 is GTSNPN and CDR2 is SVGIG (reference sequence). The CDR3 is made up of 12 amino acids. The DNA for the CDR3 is TGTGCCTGGGGCGCTGGGGCCAACGTCCTGACTTTC. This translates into CAWGAGANVLTF.

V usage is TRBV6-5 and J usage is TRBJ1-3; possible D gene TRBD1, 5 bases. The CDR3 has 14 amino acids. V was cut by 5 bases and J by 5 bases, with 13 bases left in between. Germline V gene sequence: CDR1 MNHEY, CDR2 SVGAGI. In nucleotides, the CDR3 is TGTGCCAGCAGTCCCCCCGGGGGGAGAAACACCATATATTTT. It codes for CASSPPGGRNTIYF.

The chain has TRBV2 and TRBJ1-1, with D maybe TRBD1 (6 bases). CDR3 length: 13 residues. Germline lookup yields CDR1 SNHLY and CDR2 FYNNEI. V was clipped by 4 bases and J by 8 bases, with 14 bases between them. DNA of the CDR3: TGTGCCAGCAGTGGGAATGAGGGGGTCGAAGCTTTCTTT. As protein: CASSGNEGVEAFF.